This T cell receptor beta chain was sequenced in a study of blood T cell repertoires in COVID-19. Study details: Some COVID-19 samples were acute and others convalescent; all came from the United States, Italy and Spain.

V was clipped by 3 bases and J by 1 base; unmatched bases: 3. CDR1 SGHDT and CDR2 YYEEEE come from the germline V gene. The CDR3 loop spans 14 amino acids. Profiled with immunoSEQ multiplex PCR; TCRdb holds only in-frame clones, not every one. Among a few hundred thousand clones listed, just over 85% were seen once. Participants were aged about 18 to 90 years, lived in 25 or so US areas, and enrolled virtually. Cohorts were based on clinical histories the participants reported. Each recovered donor of Cohort 3 presented with two negative PCRs, clearance, or symptom resolution. The chain recombines TRBV5-6 with TRBJ1-1; 7 bases line up with TRBD1. The sequenced sample was PBMCs or T cells enriched from blood (not recorded which). The sequence was collected from a woman under 30 who had recovered from COVID-19. The CDR3 spells CASSSRDRNTEAFF. Here the CDR3 DNA reads TGTGCCAGCAGCTCCAGGGACAGGAACACTGAAGCTTTCTTT.